This is a list of T cell receptor beta chains from one sample in a study of a mutant IDH1 vaccine in newly diagnosed glioma. Repertoires were generated with immunoSEQ multiplex PCR, while TCRdb's copy carries only in-frame clones and drops some. The table includes about 56,000 clones, about 71% detected once. What these receptors recognize is not known. The sequencing here drew on PBMCs, taken from a glioma patient whose treatment included an IDH1 peptide vaccine. The receptors here all came from a middle-aged man with glioma. CDR3s include the opening cysteine and the closing phenylalanine or tryptophan. The D gene is left open where the match is weak. Size values are once, few and many counts, or a class for expanded clones, and some rows have none.

d_gene | j_gene | abundance | v_gene | CDR3aa | CDR3nt
. | TRBJ1-5 | . | TRBV5-8 | CASSFRMSGSQPQHF | TGTGCCAGCAGCTTCAGGATGAGTGGAAGTCAGCCCCAGCATTTT
. | TRBJ2-7 | . | TRBV7-2 | CASRLAGQSSYEQYF | TGTGCCAGCAGACTTGCGGGACAGAGCTCCTACGAGCAGTACTTC
TRBD1 | TRBJ2-7 | . | TRBV7-2 | CASSLEGRGLGTGGYEQYF | TGTGCCAGCAGCTTAGAAGGAAGAGGCCTTGGGACAGGGGGGTACGAGCAGTACTTC
. | TRBJ2-2 | . | TRBV7-9 | CASSLAIGGTGELFF | TGTGCCAGCAGCTTAGCAATAGGAGGGACCGGGGAGCTGTTTTTT
. | TRBJ1-6 | . | TRBV5-1 | CASSPGTRDNSPLHF | TGCGCCAGCAGCCCTGGGACGCGAGATAATTCACCCCTCCACTTT
. | TRBJ2-1 | . | TRBV30 | CAWSSGVNEQFF | TGTGCCTGGAGTAGTGGGGTGAATGAGCAGTTCTTC
. | TRBJ1-4 | many | TRBV6-1 | CASRPLVREDEKLFF | TGTGCCAGCAGACCCCTGGTCAGGGAGGATGAAAAACTGTTTTTT
. | TRBJ1-1 | . | TRBV7-9 | CASSLVQNTEAFF | TGTGCCAGCAGCTTAGTACAGAACACTGAAGCTTTCTTT
. | TRBJ1-2 | . | TRBV20-1 | CSAQISYGYTF | TGCAGTGCTCAGATTTCATATGGCTACACCTTC
. | TRBJ1-2 | . | TRBV2 | CASSEVGSYGYTF | TGTGCCAGCAGTGAAGTGGGGAGCTATGGCTACACCTTC
. | TRBJ1-5 | medium-sized | TRBV6-5 | CASSYSRNQPQHF | TGTGCCAGCAGTTACTCAAGGAATCAGCCCCAGCATTTT
. | TRBJ1-5 | . | TRBV7-9 | CASSPSGGGLRQPQHF | TGTGCCAGCAGCCCAAGTGGTGGGGGGCTGCGGCAGCCCCAGCATTTT
. | TRBJ1-2 | . | TRBV28 | CASSGSGEYGYTF | TGTGCCAGCAGTGGATCAGGGGAGTATGGCTACACCTTC
. | TRBJ1-2 | . | TRBV19 | CASSIGEVYGYTF | TGTGCCAGTAGTATCGGGGAGGTCTATGGCTACACCTTC
. | TRBJ1-1 | few | TRBV19 | CASSFSTENTEAFF | TGTGCCAGTAGTTTTTCGACAGAGAACACTGAAGCTTTCTTT
. | TRBJ1-5 | . | TRBV5-8 | CASSLRGPQHF | TGTGCCAGCAGCTTGAGGGGGCCCCAGCATTTT
. | TRBJ2-5 | . | TRBV5-1 | CASSPITENQETQYF | TGCGCCAGCAGCCCGATTACAGAGAACCAAGAGACCCAGTACTTC
TRBD1 | TRBJ2-2 | . | TRBV10-3 | CAINPQGAGELFF | TGTGCCATCAATCCACAGGGGGCCGGGGAGCTGTTTTTT
. | TRBJ2-7 | . | TRBV6-5 | CASSRQGGSYEQYF | TGTGCCAGCAGCCGACAGGGAGGGTCCTACGAGCAGTACTTC
TRBD1 | TRBJ2-1 | . | TRBV6-1 | CASSEWTGVGYNEQFF | TGTGCCAGCAGTGAATGGACAGGGGTTGGCTACAATGAGCAGTTCTTC
. | TRBJ2-1 | once | TRBV27 | CASSLVGQIYNEQFF | TGTGCCAGCAGTTTAGTAGGACAGATCTACAATGAGCAGTTCTTC
. | TRBJ2-7 | . | TRBV6-1 | CASNTFLSYEQYF | TGTGCCAGCAACACCTTCCTCTCCTACGAGCAGTACTTC
TRBD1 | TRBJ2-6 | . | TRBV7-2 | CASSIDRVSGANVLTF | TGTGCCAGCAGCATAGACAGGGTTTCTGGGGCCAACGTCCTGACTTTC
. | TRBJ1-2 | . | TRBV5-6 | CASSLVGRRQGYGYTF | TGTGCCAGCAGCTTGGTGGGCAGGCGGCAAGGCTATGGCTACACCTTC
. | TRBJ1-1 | once | TRBV19 | CASSSRGAWNTEAFF | TGTGCCAGTAGTAGCCGGGGGGCTTGGAACACTGAAGCTTTCTTT
. | TRBJ1-3 | . | TRBV11-2 | CASSLGGPTGNTIYF | TGTGCCAGCAGCTTAGGGGGGCCGACTGGAAACACCATATATTTT
. | TRBJ1-2 | . | TRBV29-1 | CSAQTQIGYGYTF | TGCAGCGCGCAGACTCAGATAGGGTATGGCTACACCTTC
. | TRBJ1-2 | . | TRBV7-3 | CASSPRAGSDYGYTF | TGTGCCAGCAGCCCCCGGGCCGGGTCGGACTATGGCTACACCTTC
. | TRBJ1-5 | . | TRBV9 | CASSVGQDNQPQHF | TGTGCCAGCAGCGTAGGGCAGGACAATCAGCCCCAGCATTTT
. | TRBJ1-1 | . | TRBV5-1 | CASSLGAGIEAFF | TGCGCCAGCAGCTTGGGGGCTGGGATTGAAGCTTTCTTT
. | TRBJ2-6 | few | TRBV10-3 | CAISDPTGSIINSGANVLTF | TGTGCCATCAGTGATCCTACCGGGTCCATCATTAACTCTGGGGCCAACGTCCTGACTTTC
TRBD1 | TRBJ1-1 | . | TRBV27 | CASSSSRTGGIEAFF | TGTGCCAGCAGTTCATCCCGTACAGGGGGCATCGAAGCTTTCTTT
TRBD2 | TRBJ2-1 | . | TRBV5-1 | CASSATSGGSHNEQFF | TGCGCCAGCAGCGCGACTAGCGGGGGTTCCCACAATGAGCAGTTCTTC
TRBD1 | TRBJ2-2 | . | TRBV5-1 | CASLSGTGVGELFF | TGCGCCAGCCTGTCCGGGACAGGGGTCGGGGAGCTGTTTTTT
. | TRBJ1-1 | . | TRBV4-1 | CASSGGWIGGATEAFF | TGCGCCAGCAGCGGAGGCTGGATCGGGGGGGCGACTGAAGCTTTCTTT
TRBD2 | TRBJ2-3 | . | TRBV27 | CASSLGASGSTDTQYF | TGTGCCAGCAGTTTAGGGGCTAGCGGTAGCACAGATACGCAGTATTTT
. | TRBJ1-2 | once | TRBV7-9 | CATGQSNYGYTF | TGTGCCACCGGACAGTCTAACTATGGCTACACCTTC
. | TRBJ1-5 | . | TRBV7-9 | CASSPRGGPQHF | TGTGCCAGCAGCCCCCGGGGAGGCCCCCAGCATTTT
. | TRBJ1-3 | . | TRBV30 | CACQGFFSGNTIYF | TGTGCCTGCCAAGGCTTTTTCTCTGGAAACACCATATATTTT
. | TRBJ1-1 | few | TRBV9 | CASSVDSLGIGAFF | TGTGCCAGCAGCGTAGACTCCCTGGGGATCGGAGCTTTCTTT
. | TRBJ2-5 | . | TRBV20-1 | CSARSGETQYF | TGCAGTGCTAGAAGTGGGGAGACCCAGTACTTC
. | TRBJ2-2 | few | TRBV30 | CALGAGQANTGELFF | TGTGCCTTGGGAGCGGGTCAGGCGAACACCGGGGAGCTGTTTTTT
TRBD1 | TRBJ2-7 | . | TRBV11-3 | CASSSRQGHEQYF | TGTGCCAGCAGCTCCAGACAGGGCCACGAGCAGTACTTC
TRBD1 | TRBJ1-2 | . | TRBV10-2 | CASMGQGTDGYTF | TGCGCCAGCATGGGACAGGGGACCGATGGCTACACCTTC
. | TRBJ1-1 | . | TRBV29-1 | CSVVGEAFF | TGCAGCGTTGTGGGAGAAGCTTTCTTT
. | TRBJ1-1 | . | TRBV29-1 | CSVADNMNTEAFF | TGCAGCGTTGCGGACAACATGAACACTGAAGCTTTCTTT
TRBD1 | TRBJ1-6 | . | TRBV30 | CAWKDRLSYNSPLHF | TGTGCCTGGAAGGACAGGCTCTCCTATAATTCACCCCTCCACTTT
TRBD2 | TRBJ2-1 | . | TRBV5-1 | CASSFAGSGGFF | TGCGCCAGCAGCTTCGCGGGGTCGGGGGGTTTCTTC
. | TRBJ1-6 | . | TRBV5-1 | CASSLDGRGSPLHF | TGCGCCAGCAGCTTGGACGGCAGGGGTTCACCCCTCCACTTT
. | TRBJ1-1 | . | TRBV5-6 | CASSFRGAEAFF | TGTGCCAGCAGCTTCAGGGGCGCTGAAGCTTTCTTT
. | TRBJ1-2 | . | TRBV28 | CASSLQGILFSF | TGTGCCAGCAGTTTACAGGGTATTCTCTTCTCCTTC
TRBD1 | TRBJ2-2 | . | TRBV4-1 | CASSQAPGTANTGELFF | TGCGCCAGCAGCCAAGCCCCCGGGACAGCTAACACCGGGGAGCTGTTTTTT